This TCR beta chain was sequenced during a study of blood T cell repertoires in COVID-19. The assay was immunoSEQ multiplex PCR, and TCRdb's table has in-frame clones only and misses some. This table holds hundreds of thousands of clones, roughly 85% found once. Per the germline V gene, CDR1 is LGHNA and CDR2 is YSLEER. This CDR3 is built from 19 residues. V shed 0 bases, J shed 4 bases, and the junction held 15 bases outside the gene matches. The sample comprised PBMCs or T cells enriched from blood (not recorded which). The V call is TRBV4-3, the J call TRBJ1-1; 9 nucleotides agree with TRBD1. The TCR sequence derives from a woman aged 40 to 49 who had recovered from COVID-19. Here the CDR3 DNA reads TGCGCCAGCAGCCAAGATTATAGCGGGACAGGGCAGACGGGCACTGAAGCTTTCTTT. Translated, it gives CASSQDYSGTGQTGTEAFF.